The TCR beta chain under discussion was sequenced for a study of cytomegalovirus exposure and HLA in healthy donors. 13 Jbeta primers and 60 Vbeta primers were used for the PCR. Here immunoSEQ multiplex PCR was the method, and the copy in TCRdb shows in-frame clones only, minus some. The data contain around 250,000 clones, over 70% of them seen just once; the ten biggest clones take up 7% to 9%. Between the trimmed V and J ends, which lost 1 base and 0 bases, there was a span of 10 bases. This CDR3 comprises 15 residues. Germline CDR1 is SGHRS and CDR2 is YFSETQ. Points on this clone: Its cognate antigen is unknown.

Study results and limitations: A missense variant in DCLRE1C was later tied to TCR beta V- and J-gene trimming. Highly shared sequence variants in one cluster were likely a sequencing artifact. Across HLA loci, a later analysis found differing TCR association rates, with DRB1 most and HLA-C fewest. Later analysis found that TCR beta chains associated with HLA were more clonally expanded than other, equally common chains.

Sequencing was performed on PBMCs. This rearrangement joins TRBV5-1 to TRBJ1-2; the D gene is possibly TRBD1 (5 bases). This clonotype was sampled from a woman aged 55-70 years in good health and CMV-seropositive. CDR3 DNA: TGCGCCAGCAGCTTGACTGCGGGGGCTAACTATGGCTACACCTTC. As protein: CASSLTAGANYGYTF.